This T cell receptor (beta chain) was profiled in a study of human T cells and chemical hapten exposure. Whole-study context: 2% DPC applied to a roughly 2 cm by roughly 2 cm arm area sensitized donors. While the approximately 23-week study was under way, patients received diphenylcyclopropenone on the scalp every week. General study results and limits: Versus controls, expanded TCRs had significantly more large CDR3 similarity clusters.

V was clipped by 2 bases and J by 2 bases, with 11 bases between them. Germline lookup yields CDR1 SQVTM and CDR2 ANQGSEA. The CDR3 covers 14 residues. In the study's own analysis: TCRs per sample had a median of around 100,000 and ranged from roughly 20,000 to 690,600. TCRdb reanalysed the RACE reads using MiXCR and keeps one entry per CDR3 protein. These V and J calls derive from TCRdb rather than the authors' analysis. The sample records tens of thousands of distinct CDR3 sequences, about 10% being singletons. Time point specified: patch test 1, 2 weeks after DPC sensitization. Treatment here: therapeutic diphenylcyclopropenone sensitization with weekly scalp DPC. This clonotype was recorded at least ten times. Its antigen is undetermined.

This specimen consisted of whole blood, obtained in connection with sensitization to the hapten diphenylcyclopropenone (DPC). V gene TRBV29-1 combines with J gene TRBJ2-3; no clear D gene. The clonotype comes from a woman aged 60 to 75 with alopecia areata. Some clones in this sample may be carry-over from other donors' samples. CDR3 region: CSVELRPLTDTQYF. Here the CDR3 DNA reads TGCAGCGTTGAACTGCGGCCCCTCACAGATACGCAGTATTTT.